Given below is one TCR beta chain in context. This record comes from a study of blood T cell repertoires in COVID-19. As for the study in general: In each case, the material was cDNA or gDNA derived from T cells, B-cell-depleted T cells, or PBMCs.

There are 14 residues in the CDR3. Germline CDR1 and CDR2: WSHSY and SAAADI. Deletions cut 3 bases from V and 9 bases from J, with 17 bases between. Across about two dozen US areas, participants ranged in age from roughly 18 to 95 years. Authors' data handling: The assay estimated nucleated cells by amplifying reference gene primers. Assay used: immunoSEQ multiplex PCR; TCRdb lists only in-frame clones, some missing. V, J and clone size are those of that table, while D and trimming were read from the DNA. The table has a few hundred thousand clones, around 90% seen once; the top ten hold roughly 1.6%.

The source is a woman aged 45-59 years who had recovered from COVID-19. Sequenced input: PBMCs or T cells enriched from blood (not recorded which). This sequence joins TRBV10-2 and TRBJ1-2, with a possible D match to TRBD1 (5 bases). In DNA, the CDR3 is TGCGCCAGCAGTGAAAGGGGCGAACAATGGAGCTACACCTTC. Protein sequence: CASSERGEQWSYTF.